The 2 T cell receptor beta chains given below trace back to one sample, sequenced in a study of blood T cell repertoires in COVID-19. Produced via immunoSEQ multiplex PCR; TCRdb's table is partial and in-frame only. Among about 89,000 clones listed, 70% to 80% were seen once. Sequencing was done on a sample of peripheral blood. The source is a human donor in a cohort sampled during active COVID-19.

This chain joins TRBV5-8 and TRBJ2-2, with 10 bases aligning to TRBD2. Germline CDR1 is SGHTS and CDR2 is YDEGEE. The CDR3 runs 17 residues. Trimming removed 4 bases from V and 5 bases from J; junction bases left unmatched: 11. The CDR3: CASSPLRASGRTGELFF. CDR3 DNA sequence: TGTGCCAGCAGCCCACTCCGAGCTAGCGGGAGAACCGGGGAGCTGTTTTTT. The variable domain in full, with the rest retrieved from reference TRBV5-8 and TRBJ2-2, is EAGVTQSPTHLIKTRGQQATLRCSPISGHTSVYWYQQALGLGLQFLLWYDEGEERNRGNFPPRFSGRQFPNYSSELNVNALELEDSALYLCASSPLRASGRTGELFFGEGSRLTVL.

This clone was counted only a few times. V usage is TRBV27 and J usage is TRBJ2-7; 9 bases line up with TRBD2. The germline V gene encodes CDR1 MNHEY and CDR2 SMNVEV (reference sequence). The CDR3 extends over 15 amino acids. With 6 bases clipped from V and 4 bases from J, the junction kept 10 bases outside the gene matches. The CDR3 protein is CASRGGLAGWYEQYF. DNA of the CDR3: TGTGCCAGCAGGGGGGGTCTAGCGGGATGGTACGAGCAGTACTTC.